The next 23 T cell receptor beta chains were all read from a single sample in a study of metastatic and nonmetastatic thyroid tumors. TCRdb re-called clones from the PCR reads using MiXCR. Of approximately 82,000 clones listed, around 13% are singletons. Thyroid surgery took place with no prior treatment in any patient. Sequencing input: tumor tissue. The receptors were sampled from a female donor with papillary thyroid cancer or a benign thyroid nodule (not recorded which). Some clones in this sample may be carry-over from other donors' samples.

Many counts were recorded for this clone. This sequence joins TRBV7-3 and TRBJ1-6, with 10 bases matching TRBD1. Per the germline V gene, CDR1 is SGHTA and CDR2 is FQGTGA. Trimming took 5 bases from V and 11 from J; bases not matched to a gene: 6. This CDR3 contains 14 residues. The CDR3 DNA reads TGTGCCAGCAGCGAAATGGGACAGGGGACACCCCTCCACTTT. As protein: CASSEMGQGTPLHF.

J is TRBJ1-2 and V is TRBV11-2; possibly TRBD1 for D (6 bases). CDR1 and CDR2 (germline): SGHAT, FQNNGV. The germline V and J ends were trimmed by 1 base and 4 bases, with 16 bases remaining between them. The CDR3 extends over 16 amino acids. This CDR3 reads CASSLVAGQTTYGYTF. The CDR3 DNA reads as TGTGCCAGCAGCTTAGTAGCAGGACAGACCACCTATGGCTACACCTTC.

This clone was recorded many times. The chain employs TRBV5-1 and TRBJ2-1; 16 nucleotides agree with TRBD2. CDR3 length: 19 amino acids. The J segment lost 6 bases and the V segment lost 2 bases, leaving 11 bases of the junction unmatched. CDR1 and CDR2 from the germline V gene are SGHRS and YFSETQ. CDR3 DNA sequence: TGCGCCAGCAGCTTTCCGGGACTAGCGGGAGGGGGGATCTTCAATGAGCAGTTCTTC. Encoded protein: CASSFPGLAGGGIFNEQFF.

This clone appeared many times. The chain uses TRBV28 and TRBJ2-7; 8 nucleotides align to TRBD1. The CDR3 runs 14 residues. Per germline, CDR1 MDHEN and CDR2 SYDVKM. With V trimmed by 5 bases and J by 4 bases, 7 bases remained unmatched. The CDR3 sequence: CASSPSDREYEQYF. In DNA, the CDR3 is TGTGCCAGCAGTCCCTCGGACAGGGAATACGAGCAGTACTTC.

The table lists this clone with many counts. The chain links TRBV6-5 to TRBJ2-3, with D unresolved. Germline loops: CDR1 MNHEY, CDR2 SVGAGI. CDR3 length: 15 residues. Deletions cut 1 base from V and 0 bases from J, with 8 bases between. The CDR3 sequence: CASSYFAPSTDTQYF. The CDR3 bases are TGTGCCAGCAGTTACTTTGCTCCTAGCACAGATACGCAGTATTTT.

This clone appeared a single time. With a much larger clone just one base away, this may be a read error. The rearrangement links TRBV11-2 to TRBJ2-5; D is perhaps TRBD2 (5 bases). This CDR3 contains 12 residues. CDR1 is SGHAT, CDR2 FQNNGV, per germline. Trimming shortened V by 5 bases and J by 10 bases, and 14 bases separated the two germline ends. CDR3 sequence (DNA): TGTGCCAGCAGCCCTCTTATGGGGAGCCAGTACTTC. Amino acids: CASSPLMGSQYF.

This clone was found many times. Here the CDR3 DNA reads TGCGCCAGCAGCCCCCTTTTTAACGCTTTGGGCACTGAAGCTTTCTTT. It specifies CASSPLFNALGTEAFF. This chain joins TRBV5-1 and TRBJ1-1, with D unclear. This CDR3 spans 16 amino acids. Germline V CDR1 and CDR2: SGHRS, YFSETQ. V was pared by 4 bases and J by 4 bases, with 20 bases between. Filled out from reference TRBV5-1 and TRBJ1-1, the complete variable domain reads KAGVTQTPRYLIKTRGQQVTLSCSPISGHRSVSWYQQTPGQGLQFLFEYFSETQRNKGNFPGRFSGRQFSNSRSEMNVSTLELGDSALYLCASSPLFNALGTEAFFGQGTRLTVV.

For this clone: A single base separates this from a much larger clone, so it may be a read error. This sample also contains other DNA sequences that code for the same CDR3. The chain couples TRBV24-1 to TRBJ2-3, with D possibly TRBD1 on 5 matching bases. The CDR3 sequence is 15 residues long. Germline V gives CDR1 KGHDR, CDR2 SFDVKD. The CDR3 reads CATSDPTVSTDTQYF. As DNA, the CDR3 is TGCGCCACCAGTGACCCGACAGTTAGCACAGATACGCAGTATTTT.

The table lists this clone with many counts. V and J are TRBV19 and TRBJ2-7; tentative D call: TRBD1 (6 bases). Germline assignment: CDR1 LNHDA and CDR2 SQIVND (reference sequence). There are 14 residues in the CDR3. V lost 1 base to trimming and J lost 5 bases, with 12 bases between them. CDR3 DNA sequence: TGTGCCAGTAGTATAGTTACAGGGACCCACGAGCAGTACTTC. The encoded protein is CASSIVTGTHEQYF. Supplemented by reference TRBV19 and TRBJ2-7, the full variable domain reads DGGITQSPKYLFRKEGQNVTLSCEQNLNHDAMYWYRQDPGQGLRLIYYSQIVNDFQKGDIAEGYSVSREKKESFPLTVTSAQKNPTAFYLCASSIVTGTHEQYFGPGTRLTVT.

This clone was detected only a few times. The chain is built from TRBV6-4 and TRBJ1-6; D remains unclear. The ends were cut back, 8 bases at V and 7 bases at J, with 12 bases in the middle. This CDR3 is built from 13 residues. CDR1 and CDR2 from the germline V gene are MRHNA and SNTAGT. CDR3 sequence: CASGSESNSPLHF. As DNA, the CDR3 is TGTGCCAGCGGTAGTGAGAGCAATTCACCCCTCCACTTT.

Ten or more counts support this clone. CDR3: CASSLGPSGYTF. The CDR3 DNA reads as TGTGCCAGCAGTTTAGGACCGAGTGGCTACACCTTC. The genes are TRBV12-3 or TRBV12-4 and TRBJ1-2; D ambiguous. This CDR3 spans 12 amino acids. Trimming removed 1 base at V and 7 bases at J, with 7 bases between.

At least ten counts were recorded for this clone. The chain links TRBV15 to TRBJ2-7; D unresolved. CDR3 length: 15 amino acids. V lost 0 bases and J 1 base, leaving 10 bases between the germline ends. CDR1 is LNHNV and CDR2 is YYDKDF in the germline V gene (reference sequence). CDR3 residues: CATSRELAESYEQYF. The CDR3 DNA reads TGTGCCACCAGCAGAGAGCTGGCTGAATCCTACGAGCAGTACTTC.

This clone occurred many times. This chain joins TRBV11-2 and TRBJ1-3; D perhaps matches TRBD1 (6 bases). Germline values: CDR1 SGHAT, CDR2 FQNNGV. The length of the CDR3 is 17 residues. V lost 10 bases to trimming and J lost 0 bases, with 22 bases between them. The CDR3 bases are TGTGCCATAAATACAGGGTGGGCAGGCCCCTCTGGAAACACCATATATTTT. This gives the protein CAINTGWAGPSGNTIYF.

In its sample, this clone was seen many times. The V gene is TRBV10-3, the J gene TRBJ2-2; D may correspond to TRBD1 or TRBD2 (5 bases each). CDR1 is ENHRY and CDR2 is SYGVKD in the germline V gene. The CDR3 loop spans 15 amino acids. V shed 5 bases and J shed 7 bases, with 17 bases lying between them. In DNA form, the CDR3 reads TGTGCCATCAGTCCCCGGGACGGGGAAGGCGGGGAGCTGTTTTTT. Protein product: CAISPRDGEGGELFF.

There are many counts of this clone. Other DNA sequences in this specimen translate into the identical CDR3. The chain links TRBV9 to TRBJ2-3, with TRBD2 identical over 7 bases. The J segment lost 1 base and the V segment lost 4 bases, leaving 3 bases of the junction unmatched. The length of the CDR3 is 14 residues. Germline V gene sequence: CDR1 SGDLS, CDR2 YYNGEE. In DNA form, the CDR3 reads TGTGCCAGCAGCCCCGCGGGGGGCACAGATACGCAGTATTTT. It encodes CASSPAGGTDTQYF.

In its sample, this clone was seen many times. The CDR3 sequence: CASSVSMGTGYNEQFF. The CDR3, as DNA: TGTGCCAGCAGCGTATCAATGGGGACAGGCTACAATGAGCAGTTCTTC. This rearrangement joins TRBV9 to TRBJ2-1, with TRBD1 identical over 8 bases. The CDR3 is 16 amino acids. Trimming removed 1 base from V and 3 bases from J; junction bases left unmatched: 6. CDR1 SGDLS and CDR2 YYNGEE come from the germline V gene.

Concerning this clone: One base away lies a much larger clone, so this may be a sequencing read error. The rearrangement joins TRBV12-3 or TRBV12-4 to TRBJ2-5, with D perhaps TRBD1 or TRBD2 (5 bases each). The CDR3 has 16 amino acids. Trimming pared 6 bases from V and 1 base from J, leaving 18 bases between. CDR3 loop: CASSLEMAGTQETQYF. In DNA form, the CDR3 reads TGTGCCAGCAGCCTCGAGATGGCAGGGACCCAAGAGACCCAGTACTTC.

This clone came up many times. The chain links TRBV20-1 to TRBJ2-7, with a tentative D call TRBD1 (6 bases). The CDR3 covers 13 residues. Germline V gives CDR1 DFQATT, CDR2 SNEGSKA (reference sequence). Trimming cost V 5 bases and J 1 base, with 12 bases left between them. This CDR3 is CSARTVPSYEQYF. The CDR3 coding sequence is TGCAGTGCTCGGACAGTGCCTTCCTACGAGCAGTACTTC.

This clone was detected ten times or more. This chain connects TRBV2 to TRBJ2-5; 16 bases align to TRBD2. Germline V gene lookup returns CDR1 SNHLY and CDR2 FYNNEI. CDR3 size: 18 residues. With V trimmed by 8 bases and J by 4 bases, 13 bases remained unmatched. The CDR3 protein is CASDLGTSGRARGETQYF. As DNA, the CDR3 is TGTGCCAGCGACCTCGGGACTAGCGGGAGGGCCCGGGGAGAGACCCAGTACTTC.

This clone has ten or more counts. The chain has TRBV2 and TRBJ2-7, with a weak D call TRBD1 (6 bases). The CDR3 length is 13 residues. The ends were cut back, 5 bases at V and 6 bases at J, with 14 bases in the middle. Looked up from germline, CDR1 is SNHLY and CDR2 is FYNNEI. CDR3 loop: CASSRGRGGEQYF. For the CDR3, the DNA is TGTGCCAGCAGTCGAGGGAGAGGGGGCGAGCAGTACTTC.

This clone has at least ten counts. Here the CDR3 DNA reads TGTGCCAGCAGTTTAAGTGGCATCAACACCGGGGAGCTGTTTTTT. Its translation is CASSLSGINTGELFF. The V call is TRBV28, the J call TRBJ2-2, with D hard to call. Trimming pared 2 bases from V and 2 bases from J, leaving 9 bases between. This CDR3 region has 15 residues. Germline V gene sequence: CDR1 MDHEN, CDR2 SYDVKM. Complete variable domain (other parts from reference TRBV28 and TRBJ2-2): DVKVTQSSRYLVKRTGEKVFLECVQDMDHENMFWYRQDPGLGLRLIYFSYDVKMKEKGDIPEGYSVSREKKERFSLILESASTNQTSMYLCASSLSGINTGELFFGEGSRLTVL.

This clone was recorded at least ten times. CDR3 DNA: TGTGCCAGCAGTGAAGCTCGTTCGAACACCGGGGAGCTGTTTTTT. Translating gives CASSEARSNTGELFF. The chain combines TRBV2 with TRBJ2-2; D uncertain. V was cut by 0 bases and J by 0 bases, with 5 bases left in between. This CDR3 has 15 amino acids. From germline, CDR1 is SNHLY and CDR2 FYNNEI.

There are a few counts of this clone. The CDR3 here is CASSDLRGPGELFF. In nucleotides, the CDR3 is TGTGCCAGCAGCGACCTACGGGGACCCGGGGAGCTGTTTTTT. The chain couples TRBV2 to TRBJ2-2; D may correspond to TRBD1 or TRBD2 (5 bases each). Germline V gene sequence: CDR1 SNHLY, CDR2 FYNNEI. The CDR3 is made up of 14 amino acids. The V end was cut by 6 bases, the J end by 6 bases, with 14 bases between.